The sample holds many counts of the clone carrying this TCR beta chain. Its antigen is undetermined. The CDR3 extends over 15 amino acids. Germline CDR1 SEHNR, CDR2 FQNEAQ (reference sequence). The V and J ends lost 4 bases and 4 bases, in that order; junction bases with no gene match: 7. This specimen belongs to a study of T cells in Graves' hyperthyroidism and ophthalmopathy. Study findings and constraints: Most expanded thyroid clonotypes above 0.001 recurred in blood.

RNA transcripts were the template for amplifying TCR beta CDR3 regions. When the TCR CDR3 underwent first-round RT-PCR, the HTBI primer set was used. TCRdb fed the multiplex PCR reads into MiXCR, producing one record per CDR3 protein. The sample shows more than 500,000 distinct CDR3 sequences, 14% to 15% of them seen only once. Reasons for excluding patients were uncontrolled infection, other autoimmune disease, pregnancy or lactation. The receptor's source is a woman in her thirties or forties with Graves' ophthalmopathy. Sequencing used blood. The genes are TRBV7-9 and TRBJ1-2, with TRBD1 matching 9 bases. CDR3 amino acids: CASSWTGTGTYGYTF. The CDR3, as DNA: TGTGCCAGCAGCTGGACCGGGACAGGGACCTATGGCTACACCTTC.